The source of this T cell receptor (beta chain) is a study of regulatory T cells in long-lasting Graves disease. Whole-study context: Graves' patients (newly diagnosed) had been on antithyroid drugs under 3 months. Study-wide findings and caveats: Relative to new patients (roughly 1,000), persistent patients exhibited greater sharing of public clonotypes (approximately 2,700).

This clonotype showed up just a few times. Its target is not known. The CDR3 runs to 16 residues. The V gene's germline CDR1 is KGHDR and CDR2 SFDVKD. Trimming took 6 bases from V and 3 from J; bases not matched to a gene: 9. This sample's time point: newly diagnosed GD, antithyroid drugs for less than 3 months. With RNA extracted from PBMCs as input, the TCR library was made. Staff took approximately 9.9 milliliters of peripheral blood and put it into EDTA tubes. TCR beta libraries were built with iRepertoire HTBI primers and Arm-PCR of CDR3 regions. TCRdb re-derived calls from the multiplex PCR reads in MiXCR, one entry per CDR3 protein. This table holds 350,000 to 550,000 distinct CDR3 sequences, 14% found once. These data were also filed under a second study, of T cells in Graves' hyperthyroidism and ophthalmopathy. This second report adds: Lactation, pregnancy, other autoimmune disease or uncontrolled infection led to exclusion of patients.

This sequence was found in a woman aged 45-60 years with Graves disease. V usage is TRBV24-1 and J usage is TRBJ2-2; 7 bases are a match to TRBD2. Sequenced here: peripheral blood mononuclear cells (PBMCs), sampled at new diagnosis, from a patient treated with antithyroid drugs. CDR3 amino acids: CATSPTSPLDTGELFF. CDR3 nucleotides: TGTGCCACCAGTCCGACTAGCCCTCTCGACACCGGGGAGCTGTTTTTT.